This TCR beta chain was obtained from a study of glioma-infiltrating T cells. This clonotype was found a few times. V shed 0 bases and J shed 0 bases, with 12 bases lying between them. The germline V gene encodes CDR1 LGHNA and CDR2 YSLEER. There are 18 residues in the CDR3. TCR alpha and beta CDR3 regions were amplified from RNA using iRepertoire nested multiplex PCR. One entry per CDR3 protein, called by TCRdb with MiXCR from the multiplex PCR reads. The repertoire has approximately 40,000 distinct CDR3 sequences, around 24% of them found once; the top ten carry 5% to 6.5%. Specimen: glioma tissue, nonneoplastic brain tissue, or PBMCs (not recorded which). The rearrangement links TRBV4-3 to TRBJ2-6, with TRBD2 as a possible D gene (5 bases). The sequence was obtained from a human donor with low-grade glioma or glioblastoma, undergoing nonglioma brain surgery, or in good health (not recorded which). The CDR3 sequence is CASSQDNRAGSGANVLTF. In nucleotides, the CDR3 is TGCGCCAGCAGCCAAGATAATAGGGCGGGCTCTGGGGCCAACGTCCTGACTTTC.